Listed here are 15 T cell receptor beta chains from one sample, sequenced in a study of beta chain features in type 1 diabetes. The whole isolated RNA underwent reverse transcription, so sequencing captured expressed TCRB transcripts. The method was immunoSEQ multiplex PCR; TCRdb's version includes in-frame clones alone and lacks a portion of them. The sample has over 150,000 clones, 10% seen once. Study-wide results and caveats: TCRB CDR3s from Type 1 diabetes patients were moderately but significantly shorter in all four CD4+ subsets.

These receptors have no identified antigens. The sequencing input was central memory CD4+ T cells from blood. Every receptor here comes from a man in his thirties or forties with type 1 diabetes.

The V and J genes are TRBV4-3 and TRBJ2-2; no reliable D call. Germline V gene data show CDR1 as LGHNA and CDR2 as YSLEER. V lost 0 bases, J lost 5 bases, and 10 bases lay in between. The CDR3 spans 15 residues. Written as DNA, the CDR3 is TGCGCCAGCAGCCAAGATCTCCAGGTAACCGGGGAGCTGTTTTTT. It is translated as CASSQDLQVTGELFF.

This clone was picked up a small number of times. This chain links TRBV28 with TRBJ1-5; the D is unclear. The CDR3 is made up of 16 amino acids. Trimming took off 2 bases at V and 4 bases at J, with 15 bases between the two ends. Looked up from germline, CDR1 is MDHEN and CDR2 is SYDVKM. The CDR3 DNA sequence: TGTGCCAGCAGTTTAGCGGCGATGGCCCGAAATCAGCCCCAGCATTTT. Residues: CASSLAAMARNQPQHF.

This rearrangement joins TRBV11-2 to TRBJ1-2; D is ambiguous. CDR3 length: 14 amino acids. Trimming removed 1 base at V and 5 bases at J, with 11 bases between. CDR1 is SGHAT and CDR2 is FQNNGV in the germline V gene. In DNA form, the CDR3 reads TGTGCCAGCAGCTTAGCCCGACGGAGTTATGGCTACACCTTC. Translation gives CASSLARRSYGYTF. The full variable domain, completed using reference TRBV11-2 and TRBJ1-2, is EAGVAQSPRYKIIEKRQSVAFWCNPISGHATLYWYQQILGQGPKLLIQFQNNGVVDDSQLPKDRFSAERLKGVDSTLKIQPAKLEDSAVYLCASSLARRSYGYTFGSGTRLTVV.

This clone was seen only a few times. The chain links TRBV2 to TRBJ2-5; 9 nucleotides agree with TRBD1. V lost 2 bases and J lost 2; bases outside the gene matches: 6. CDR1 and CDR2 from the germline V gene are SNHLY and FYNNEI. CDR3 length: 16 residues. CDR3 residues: CASSETGGSFQETQYF. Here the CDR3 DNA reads TGTGCCAGCAGTGAAACAGGGGGCTCGTTTCAAGAGACCCAGTACTTC.

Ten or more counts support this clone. DNA for the CDR3: TGTGCCAGCAGTGACTGGACTAGCGGGAGTCGGAATGAGCAGTTCTTC. Its protein product is CASSDWTSGSRNEQFF. This chain uses TRBV6-1 with TRBJ2-1; 13 positions match TRBD2. The CDR3 extends over 16 amino acids. Germline-derived CDR1 and CDR2 are MNHNS and SASEGT. Trimming at V came to 3 bases and at J to 7 bases, leaving 6 bases not matched to a gene.

The CDR3 nucleotides are TGTGCCAGCAGCTTAGGAGGATCGGGGACCCAGCATTTT. Its protein product is CASSLGGSGTQHF. The chain is built from TRBV11-2 and TRBJ1-5; D not resolved. The germline CDR1 and CDR2 sequences are SGHAT and FQNNGV. V lost 1 base to trimming and J lost 11 bases, with 12 bases between them. The CDR3 is 13 residues long.

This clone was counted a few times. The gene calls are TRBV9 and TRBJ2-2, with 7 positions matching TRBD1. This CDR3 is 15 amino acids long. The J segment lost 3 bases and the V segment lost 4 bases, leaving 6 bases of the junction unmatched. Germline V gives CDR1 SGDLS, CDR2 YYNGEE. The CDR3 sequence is CASSPRGSDTGELFF. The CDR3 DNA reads TGTGCCAGCAGCCCCAGGGGGAGTGACACCGGGGAGCTGTTTTTT.

CDR3 in DNA: TGTGCCAGCTCATCCTCCCCAGGCTACGAGCAGTACTTC. Amino acids: CASSSSPGYEQYF. The rearrangement uses TRBV18 and TRBJ2-7; no reliable D call. The CDR3 loop spans 13 amino acids. The ends were cut back, 5 bases at V and 3 bases at J, with 11 bases in the middle. Germline CDR1 and CDR2: KGHSH and LQKENI.

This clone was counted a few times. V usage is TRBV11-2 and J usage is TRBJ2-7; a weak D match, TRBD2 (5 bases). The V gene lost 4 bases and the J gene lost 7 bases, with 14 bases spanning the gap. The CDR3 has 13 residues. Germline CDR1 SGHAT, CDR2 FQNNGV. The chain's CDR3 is CASSSGPTGEQYF. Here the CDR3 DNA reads TGTGCCAGCAGCTCCGGGCCGACGGGGGAGCAGTACTTC. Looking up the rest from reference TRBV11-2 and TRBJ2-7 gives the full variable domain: EAGVAQSPRYKIIEKRQSVAFWCNPISGHATLYWYQQILGQGPKLLIQFQNNGVVDDSQLPKDRFSAERLKGVDSTLKIQPAKLEDSAVYLCASSSGPTGEQYFGPGTRLTVT.

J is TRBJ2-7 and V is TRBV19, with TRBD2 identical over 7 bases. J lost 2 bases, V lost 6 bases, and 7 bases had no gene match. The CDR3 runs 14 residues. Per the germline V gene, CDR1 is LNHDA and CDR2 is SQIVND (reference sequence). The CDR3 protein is CASRRERDTYEQYF. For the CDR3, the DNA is TGTGCCAGTAGGCGGGAGCGGGATACCTACGAGCAGTACTTC.

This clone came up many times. CDR3 nucleotide sequence: TGTGCCATTTCGACAGGGAGCCGCGAAAAACTGTTTTTT. Protein: CAISTGSREKLFF. The chain uses TRBV10-3 and TRBJ1-4, with 7 bases lining up with TRBD1. CDR1 is ENHRY, CDR2 SYGVKD, per germline. The CDR3 has 13 amino acids. The junction had 9 bases not matched to a gene; V was cut back by 9 bases and J by 8 bases.

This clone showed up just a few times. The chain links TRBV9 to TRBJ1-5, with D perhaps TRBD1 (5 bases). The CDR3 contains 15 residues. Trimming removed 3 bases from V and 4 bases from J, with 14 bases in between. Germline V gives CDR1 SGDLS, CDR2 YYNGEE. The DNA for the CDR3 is TGTGCCAGCAGCGGTCCCGGGGGAGGAAATCAGCCCCAGCATTTT. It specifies CASSGPGGGNQPQHF.

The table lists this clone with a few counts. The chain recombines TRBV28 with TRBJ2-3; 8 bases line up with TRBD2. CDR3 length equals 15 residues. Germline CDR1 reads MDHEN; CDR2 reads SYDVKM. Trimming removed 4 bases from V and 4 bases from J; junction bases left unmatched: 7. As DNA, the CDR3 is TGTGCCAGCAGTTACTTGGCGGGGGGCGCAGATACGCAGTATTTT. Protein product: CASSYLAGGADTQYF.

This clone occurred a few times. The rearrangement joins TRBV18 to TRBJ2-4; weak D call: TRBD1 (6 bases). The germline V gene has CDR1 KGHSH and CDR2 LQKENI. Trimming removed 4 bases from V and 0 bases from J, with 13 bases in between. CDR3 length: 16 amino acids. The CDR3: CASSQQGLRAKNIQYF. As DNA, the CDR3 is TGTGCCAGCTCACAACAGGGATTGAGAGCCAAAAACATTCAGTACTTC.

This CDR3 is CASNFGGTQDNEQFF. Here the CDR3 DNA reads TGTGCCAGCAACTTCGGAGGGACGCAAGACAATGAGCAGTTCTTC. The chain couples TRBV7-3 to TRBJ2-1, with D possibly TRBD2 on 6 matching bases. From germline, CDR1 is SGHTA and CDR2 FQGTGA. This CDR3 contains 15 residues. Deletions cut 7 bases from V and 5 bases from J, with 18 bases between.